This TCR beta chain was recovered during a study of blood T cells in healthy people across ages. Combining a sample-barcoded 5' primer with a J-beta primer mix, a second PCR ran for 7 to 11 cycles. TCRdb re-derived calls from the 5' RACE reads in MiXCR, one entry per CDR3 protein. The profile shows about 1.8 million distinct CDR3 sequences, about 50% of them singletons. Study-level results: A roughly linear fall in TCR beta diversity per million T cells was seen with increasing age. Considered underestimates were the diversity estimates obtained from one million T cells.

Per germline, CDR1 MNHEY and CDR2 SVGAGI. The CDR3 is made up of 15 amino acids. About this clonotype: As yet, its antigen is unknown. Germline is not matched at one junction end, which may reflect a read error.

This clonotype was obtained from a woman aged 40-49 years in good health. The V gene is TRBV6-5, the J gene TRBJ2-6; the D call may be TRBD1 or TRBD2 (5 bases each). The source material was blood. The CDR3, as DNA: TGTGCCAGCATCCCGGCGGCGGGTGGGGCCAACGTCCTAACTTTC. It codes for CASIPAAGGANVLTF.